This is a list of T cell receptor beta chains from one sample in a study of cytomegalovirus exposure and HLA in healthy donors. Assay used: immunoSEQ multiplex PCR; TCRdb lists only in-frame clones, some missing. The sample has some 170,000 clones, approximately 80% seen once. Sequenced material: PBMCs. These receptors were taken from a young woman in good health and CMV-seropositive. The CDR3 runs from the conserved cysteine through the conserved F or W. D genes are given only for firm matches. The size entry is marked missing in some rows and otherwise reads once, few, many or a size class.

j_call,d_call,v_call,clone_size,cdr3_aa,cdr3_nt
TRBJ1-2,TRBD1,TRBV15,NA,CATSRFSGQGYGYTF,TGTGCCACCAGCAGATTCTCGGGACAGGGATATGGCTACACCTTC
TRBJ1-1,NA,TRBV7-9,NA,CASSWGDMNTEAFF,TGTGCCAGCAGCTGGGGAGACATGAACACTGAAGCTTTCTTT
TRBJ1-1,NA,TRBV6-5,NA,CASSGLTGRDTEAFF,TGTGCCAGCAGTGGCCTAACAGGGAGAGACACTGAAGCTTTCTTT
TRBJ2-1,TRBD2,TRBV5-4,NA,CASSSTTSGLYNEQFF,TGTGCCAGCAGCTCAACGACTAGCGGGTTATACAATGAGCAGTTCTTC
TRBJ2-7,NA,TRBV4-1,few,CASSRLIPEEQYF,TGCGCCAGCAGTCGACTCATTCCGGAGGAGCAGTACTTC
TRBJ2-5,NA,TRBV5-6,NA,CASSLVGGRETQYF,TGTGCCAGCAGCTTGGTGGGGGGACGAGAGACCCAGTACTTC
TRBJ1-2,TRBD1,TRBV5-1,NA,CASSQTDRGYGYTF,TGCGCCAGCAGCCAAACGGACAGGGGTTATGGCTACACCTTC
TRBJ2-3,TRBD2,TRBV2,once,CASSERTSGGDTQYF,TGTGCCAGCAGTGAGAGGACTAGCGGGGGGGATACGCAGTATTTT
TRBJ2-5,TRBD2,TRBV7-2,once,CASHSGGALPPQETQYF,TGTGCCAGCCACAGCGGGGGGGCCCTACCCCCTCAAGAGACCCAGTACTTC
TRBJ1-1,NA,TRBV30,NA,CAWTPRRQNEAFF,TGTGCCTGGACCCCGAGGAGGCAGAATGAAGCTTTCTTT
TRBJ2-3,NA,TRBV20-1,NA,CSATSDTQYF,TGCAGTGCTACTTCAGATACGCAGTATTTT
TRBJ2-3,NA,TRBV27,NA,CASSFRRLASYTDTQYF,TGTGCCAGCAGTTTCCGGAGGCTAGCTTCCTACACAGATACGCAGTATTTT
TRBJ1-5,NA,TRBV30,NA,CAWSADSNQPQHF,TGTGCCTGGAGTGCAGATAGCAATCAGCCCCAGCATTTT
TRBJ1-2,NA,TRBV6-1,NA,CASRRQALSYGYTF,TGTGCCAGCAGGAGACAGGCCCTCTCCTATGGCTACACCTTC
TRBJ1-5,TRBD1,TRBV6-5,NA,CASRGTGGNQPQHF,TGTGCCAGCAGGGGGACAGGGGGCAATCAGCCCCAGCATTTT